Below are 26 T cell receptor beta chains sequenced from a single sample in a study of cytomegalovirus exposure and HLA in healthy donors. In the PCR, 60 Vbeta and 13 Jbeta primers were used. Clones were read by immunoSEQ multiplex PCR, and TCRdb kept only the in-frame ones, dropping some. The sample lists 100,000 to 150,000 clones; roughly 80% were seen once. Material for sequencing was PBMCs. The receptors here all came from a woman aged 40 to 50 in good health and CMV-seronegative.

The CDR3 sequence is CASSPSLTGSNSYEQYF. In DNA, the CDR3 is TGTGCCAGTAGTCCCAGTTTGACAGGCTCAAACTCCTACGAGCAGTACTTC. V is TRBV19 and J is TRBJ2-7; perhaps TRBD1 as D (6 bases). There are 17 residues in the CDR3. From germline, CDR1 is LNHDA and CDR2 SQIVND (reference sequence). The V gene lost 5 bases and the J gene lost 0 bases, with 20 bases spanning the gap.

This clone was seen only a few times. The J gene is TRBJ1-2, the V gene TRBV6-5; 8 bases are a match to TRBD1. Germline V gene lookup returns CDR1 MNHEY and CDR2 SVGAGI. With V trimmed by 6 bases and J by 8 bases, 11 bases remained unmatched. The CDR3 is 14 amino acids. Here the CDR3 DNA reads TGTGCCAGCAGAGGGACAGGAGCCAGGAGGGGCTACACCTTC. This codes for CASRGTGARRGYTF.

The J gene is TRBJ2-7, the V gene TRBV21-1; the tabulated D call, TRBD1, remains unverified against the DNA. TRBV21-1 is noted as a pseudogene. The CDR3 is 13 residues long. DNA for the CDR3: TGTGCCAGCAGCAAAAAGGACACCGCTACTGAGTACTTC. It is translated as CASSKKDTATEYF.

This chain connects TRBV18 to TRBJ1-4; D possibly corresponds to TRBD1 (5 bases). Per germline, CDR1 KGHSH and CDR2 LQKENI. The CDR3 sequence is 14 residues long. Trimming removed 6 bases from V and 5 bases from J, with 13 bases in between. CDR3 in amino acids: CASSETAYNEKLFF. CDR3 DNA sequence: TGTGCCAGCTCGGAGACAGCTTACAATGAAAAACTGTTTTTT.

CDR3 DNA: TGCGCCAGCAGCTTGGCAGGGGTCCCCACAGATACGCAGTATTTT. This encodes CASSLAGVPTDTQYF. The chain recombines TRBV5-1 with TRBJ2-3; TRBD1 might be the D (6 bases). The CDR3 is 15 amino acids. Looked up from germline, CDR1 is SGHRS and CDR2 is YFSETQ. V was shortened by 0 bases and J by 2 bases, with 10 bases between the two germline ends.

J is TRBJ1-3 and V is TRBV19; no clear D gene. V gave up 4 bases and J gave up 0 bases, with 10 bases separating them. The CDR3 covers 15 residues. Germline V gives CDR1 LNHDA, CDR2 SQIVND (reference sequence). The CDR3 reads CASSSGMTSGNTIYF. CDR3 sequence (DNA): TGTGCCAGTAGTAGCGGGATGACCTCTGGAAACACCATATATTTT.

This clone was counted between two and nine times. The chain carries TRBV18 and TRBJ2-7; 8 bases map to TRBD1. The V gene end was trimmed by 2 bases and the J gene end by 5 bases; junction bases not matched to a gene: 5. Germline CDR1 reads KGHSH; CDR2 reads LQKENI. The CDR3 spans 14 residues. CDR3 sequence: CASSPTDRDHEQYF. The CDR3 nucleotides are TGTGCCAGCTCACCAACGGACAGGGACCACGAGCAGTACTTC.

A note on this clone: One junction end does not reproduce the germline sequence, and a read error may be involved. The J gene is TRBJ2-5, the V gene TRBV6-5; tentative D call: TRBD2 (7 bases). The CDR3 is 13 amino acids. Per germline, CDR1 MNHEY and CDR2 SVGAGI. The CDR3 loop is CATSEAGQGTQYF. CDR3 in DNA: TGTGCCACCTCCGAAGCGGGACAAGGGACCCAGTACTTC.

The chain employs TRBV6-5 and TRBJ2-3, with D perhaps TRBD1 (6 bases). V was trimmed by 6 bases and J by 2 bases, leaving 15 bases between them. The length of the CDR3 is 15 residues. Germline V gene data show CDR1 as MNHEY and CDR2 as SVGAGI. In DNA, the CDR3 is TGTGCCAGCAGGTTGGGGGCGACGGCCACAGATACGCAGTATTTT. Protein sequence: CASRLGATATDTQYF.

Points on this clone: Germline is not matched at one junction end, which may reflect a read error. The CDR3 sequence is CASRASLGPIAEKLFF. The DNA of the CDR3 is TGCGCCAGCAGGGCCTCACTGGGGCCAATAGCTGAAAAACTGTTTTTT. V is TRBV6-6 and J is TRBJ1-4; tentative D call: TRBD1 (5 bases). CDR3 size: 16 residues. Looked up from germline, CDR1 is MNHNY and CDR2 is SVGAGI (reference sequence).

This clone was counted only a few times. The chain uses TRBV10-3 and TRBJ2-3, with 12 bases fitting TRBD2. There are 16 residues in the CDR3. Germline V gives CDR1 ENHRY, CDR2 SYGVKD. J was trimmed by 6 bases and V by 10 bases; bases with no gene match: 14. CDR3 loop: CATRNPTSGGPDTQYF. Here the CDR3 DNA reads TGTGCCACCAGAAACCCGACTAGCGGGGGCCCGGATACGCAGTATTTT.

The CDR3 bases are TGTGCCAGCAGTGTCTCTCCCATTCTGAGCTCCTACGAGCAGTACTTC. Its protein is CASSVSPILSSYEQYF. The genes are TRBV6-1 and TRBJ2-7; the D is unclear. CDR3 length: 16 amino acids. Germline V gene sequence: CDR1 MNHNS, CDR2 SASEGT. V shed 4 bases and J shed 0 bases, with 16 bases lying between them.

The rearrangement links TRBV10-2 to TRBJ2-7, with D possibly TRBD1 on 6 matching bases. This CDR3 has 14 amino acids. Germline V CDR1 and CDR2: WSHSY, SAAADI. Trimming took off 5 bases at V and 1 base at J, with 12 bases between the two ends. The CDR3 spells CASSTVGASYEQYF. The CDR3 DNA reads as TGCGCCAGCAGTACTGTGGGGGCGTCCTACGAGCAGTACTTC.

The gene calls are TRBV27 and TRBJ2-3; D may be TRBD2 (5 bases). The CDR3 runs 13 residues. V lost 6 bases, J lost 1 base, and 8 bases lay in between. The germline gives CDR1 MNHEY, CDR2 SMNVEV (reference sequence). The chain's CDR3 is CASSPGGTDTQYF. The CDR3 coding sequence is TGTGCCAGCAGCCCCGGGGGCACAGATACGCAGTATTTT.

The V gene is TRBV4-3, the J gene TRBJ1-1; D call uncertain. Germline assignment: CDR1 LGHNA and CDR2 YSLEER. The CDR3 is 13 residues long. Trimming stripped 5 bases from V and 6 bases from J, with 13 bases between. The CDR3, as DNA: TGCGCCAGCAGCTACGGGGATCAGGCTGAAGCTTTCTTT. Protein product: CASSYGDQAEAFF.

The genes are TRBV14 and TRBJ2-1, with TRBD2 identical over 8 bases. This CDR3 region has 17 residues. V lost 3 bases to trimming and J lost 9 bases; unmatched junction nucleotides: 16. From germline, CDR1 is SGHDN and CDR2 FVKESK. CDR3 residues: CASSQHVGTSGQGEQFF. The CDR3, as DNA: TGTGCCAGCAGCCAGCATGTCGGAACTAGCGGTCAGGGTGAGCAGTTCTTC.

This rearrangement joins TRBV28 to TRBJ2-5, with 12 bases lining up with TRBD2. The J call is doubtful: the DNA matches TRBJ2-7 better. CDR3 length equals 17 residues. The germline V gene has CDR1 MDHEN and CDR2 SYDVKM. The CDR3 bases are TGTGCCAGCAGTTTACGACTAGCGGGAGAAAGGATCTACGAGCAGTACTTC. Residues: CASSLRLAGERIYEQYF.

Of note for this clone: At one end the junction does not follow the germline gene, possibly because of a read error. V and J are TRBV7-9 and TRBJ2-7, with D possibly being TRBD2 (5 bases). CDR3 size: 11 residues. Germline V CDR1 and CDR2: SEHNR, FQNEAQ (reference sequence). DNA for the CDR3: TGTTCCAGCGTTCGGGGTGCCGAGCAGTACTTC. This translates into CSSVRGAEQYF. Full variable domain (outside the CDR3, taken from reference TRBV7-9 and TRBJ2-7): DTGVSQNPRHKITKRGQNVTFRCDPISEHNRLYWYRQTLGQGPEFLTYFQNEAQLEKSRLLSDRFSAERPKGSFSTLEIQRTEQGDSAMYLCSSVRGAEQYFGPGTRLTVT.

The rearrangement joins TRBV4-3 to TRBJ1-2; D not certain. V lost 0 bases, J lost 4 bases, and 15 bases lay in between. CDR3 size: 16 residues. Germline-derived CDR1 and CDR2 are LGHNA and YSLEER. CDR3 coding DNA: TGCGCCAGCAGCCAAGAAGCAATGGTGGTAATCTATGGCTACACCTTC. Residues: CASSQEAMVVIYGYTF.

This clone was observed a handful of times. The V and J genes are TRBV9 and TRBJ2-1; 7 nucleotides line up with TRBD1. Germline CDR1 SGDLS, CDR2 YYNGEE. V shed 3 bases and J 7 bases; nucleotides not matched to a gene: 1. The CDR3 contains 12 residues. The CDR3 region is CASSARGNEQFF. The CDR3 region has the DNA TGTGCCAGCAGCGCCAGGGGGAATGAGCAGTTCTTC.

The chain carries TRBV28 and TRBJ1-2, with TRBD1 as a possible D gene (5 bases). The germline V gene has CDR1 MDHEN and CDR2 SYDVKM. Trimming took 10 bases from V and 4 from J, leaving 13 bases between them. The CDR3 length is 12 residues. The CDR3 spells CAIRGGSYGYTF. CDR3 sequence (DNA): TGTGCCATCCGGGGGGGGTCCTATGGCTACACCTTC.

V and J are TRBV5-1 and TRBJ1-1; D might be TRBD1 (6 bases). Germline CDR1 and CDR2: SGHRS and YFSETQ. This CDR3 is 14 amino acids long. V was pared by 4 bases and J by 1 base, with 11 bases between. The CDR3 sequence is CASSPMTGNTEAFF. CDR3 coding DNA: TGCGCCAGCAGCCCTATGACAGGGAACACTGAAGCTTTCTTT.

The chain has TRBV13 and TRBJ1-2; D uncertain. V lost 0 bases to trimming and J lost 5 bases, with 10 bases between them. Germline CDR1 is PRHDT and CDR2 is FYEKMQ (reference sequence). The CDR3 consists of 14 residues. CDR3 sequence: CASSLGPDFYGYTF. In DNA, the CDR3 is TGTGCCAGCAGCTTAGGCCCAGATTTTTATGGCTACACCTTC. The entire variable domain, with the rest obtained from reference TRBV13 and TRBJ1-2, is as follows: AAGVIQSPRHLIKEKRETATLKCYPIPRHDTVYWYQQGPGQDPQFLISFYEKMQSDKGSIPDRFSAQQFSDYHSELNMSSLELGDSALYFCASSLGPDFYGYTFGSGTRLTVV.

The chain couples TRBV7-2 to TRBJ1-5, with 10 positions matching TRBD1. The CDR3 has 15 amino acids. CDR1 and CDR2 (germline): SGHTA, FQGNSA. V lost 5 bases, J lost 4 bases, and 5 bases stayed unmatched. The CDR3 spells CASSPTGGRNQPQHF. As DNA, the CDR3 is TGTGCCAGCAGCCCGACAGGGGGCCGAAATCAGCCCCAGCATTTT.

This clone turned up a few times. The rearrangement uses TRBV28 and TRBJ2-1; 11 bases match TRBD2. Germline V gene sequence: CDR1 MDHEN, CDR2 SYDVKM. V was clipped by 3 bases and J by 8 bases; unmatched bases: 6. The CDR3 runs 15 residues. CDR3 nucleotide sequence: TGTGCCAGCAGTTTCCTAGCGGGAGGACGGGATGAGCAGTTCTTC. Residues: CASSFLAGGRDEQFF.

This CDR3 is CASSPWGISNQPQHF. CDR3 nucleotide sequence: TGTGCCAGTAGTCCGTGGGGCATTAGCAATCAGCCCCAGCATTTT. The J gene is TRBJ1-5, the V gene TRBV19; D possibly corresponds to TRBD1 (5 bases). The CDR3 has 15 residues. From germline, CDR1 is LNHDA and CDR2 SQIVND (reference sequence). Trimming cost V 5 bases and J 0 bases, with 11 bases left between them.